This TCR beta chain was obtained from a study of blood T cell repertoires in COVID-19. The V end was cut by 7 bases, the J end by 8 bases, with 17 bases between. Germline V gene data show CDR1 as WSHSY and CDR2 as SAAADI. CDR3 length: 14 residues. TCRdb's table, derived via immunoSEQ multiplex PCR, lists solely in-frame clones and lacks some. The sample holds about 76,000 clones, roughly 80% seen once. The rearrangement joins TRBV10-2 to TRBJ1-4; no definite D call. The sequencing input was peripheral blood. This sequence was found in a man older than 75 with acute or convalescent COVID-19. The CDR3 DNA sequence: TGCGCCAGCATGTCAGAAGGTTCGGGGGAAAAACTGTTTTTT. It codes for CASMSEGSGEKLFF.